A selection of T cell receptor beta chains follows, all from one sample in a study of follicular helper T cells after annual influenza vaccination. Assay used: immunoSEQ multiplex PCR; TCRdb lists only in-frame clones, some missing. This sample carries about 8,300 clones, 82% of them seen once, and the ten largest clones take around 1%. Sequencing was performed on CXCR5+ CD38- circulating T follicular helper cells from blood, taken on the day of influenza vaccination. The receptors shown here come from an adult who received the influenza vaccine. The CDR3 runs from the conserved cysteine through the conserved F or W. D genes are given only for firm matches. Clone size is shown for a subset of rows, as once, few, many or a class of expanded clone.

size	D	V	J	DNA	CDR3
NA	NA	TRBV4-2	TRBJ2-5	TGTGCCAGCAGCCAAGATACTGCCGACCTGGGGACCCAGTACTTC	CASSQDTADLGTQYF
NA	TRBD2	TRBV5-4	TRBJ2-2	TGTGCCAGCAGCTGGACTAGCACCGGGGAGCTGTTTTTT	CASSWTSTGELFF
few	NA	TRBV28	TRBJ1-5	TGTGCCAGCAGTACAATAGGGCAGGGCCCTAATCAGCCCCAGCATTTT	CASSTIGQGPNQPQHF
NA	NA	TRBV14	TRBJ2-2	TGTGCCAGCAGCCAAGATATTGCGGGGACGAACACCGGGGAGCTGTTTTTT	CASSQDIAGTNTGELFF
NA	NA	TRBV4-3	TRBJ2-2	TGCGCCAGCAGCCAAGATAGTCAGGGCGGTTTAGAGCTGTTTTTT	CASSQDSQGGLELFF
NA	NA	TRBV20-1	TRBJ1-4	TGCAGTGCTACGAGAAGTGAAAAACTGTTTTTT	CSATRSEKLFF
NA	NA	TRBV28	TRBJ1-2	TGTGCCAGCAGACAATCACTGGCTAGGCAGGGCTACACCTTC	CASRQSLARQGYTF
NA	NA	TRBV7-2	TRBJ2-2	TGTGCCAGCAGCCCGTACCAGATTGCGAACACCGGGGAGCTGTTTTTT	CASSPYQIANTGELFF
few	NA	TRBV15	TRBJ1-5	TGTGCCACCAGCAGAGTTCATGATCAGCCCCAGCATTTT	CATSRVHDQPQHF
NA	TRBD1	TRBV7-3	TRBJ1-2	TGTGCCAGCAGCTTAACGAGAGGGGGCGGCTACACCTTC	CASSLTRGGGYTF
NA	NA	TRBV6-5	TRBJ2-7	TGTGCCAGCAGTTACCCTAAGGGGCCCCTCTACGAGCAGTACTTC	CASSYPKGPLYEQYF
once	NA	TRBV5-1	TRBJ2-3	TGCGCCAGCAGCTCAGGGCCCCGGGACCTCGTGGATACGCAGTATTTT	CASSSGPRDLVDTQYF
NA	NA	TRBV1	TRBJ2-5	TGCACCAGCAGGCTAGCGGGGGGACAGGCGGGAGAGACCCAGTACTTC	CTSRLAGGQAGETQYF
few	NA	TRBV16	TRBJ2-7	TGTGCCAGCAGCCATCTCGCGGGGCAGGGGGCCTACGAGCAGTACTTC	CASSHLAGQGAYEQYF
NA	NA	TRBV28	TRBJ2-5	TGTGCCAGCAGCCCCGCCCAGGGGCAAGAGACCCAGTACTTC	CASSPAQGQETQYF
NA	TRBD1	TRBV5-1	TRBJ2-1	TGCGCCAGCAGCCCGCAGGGGGCCTACAATGAGCAGTTCTTC	CASSPQGAYNEQFF
NA	NA	TRBV15	TRBJ1-2	TGTGCCACCAGCAGGGACAGTAACTATGGCTACACCTTC	CATSRDSNYGYTF
NA	NA	TRBV7-2	TRBJ2-5	TGTGCCAGCAGCTTAGCCGATTACAGGACCCAGTACTTC	CASSLADYRTQYF
NA	NA	TRBV27	TRBJ2-7	TGTGCCAGCAGCAAGGCGACTTCTTACGAGCAGTACTTC	CASSKATSYEQYF
once	TRBD2	TRBV15	TRBJ2-5	TGTGCCACCAGCAGGAGTAGCGGGGTCCAAGAGACCCAGTACTTC	CATSRSSGVQETQYF
NA	TRBD2	TRBV7-2	TRBJ2-7	TGTGCCAGCAGCCCTCCGGGACTAGGGAACGAGCAGTACTTC	CASSPPGLGNEQYF
NA	TRBD1	TRBV5-8	TRBJ2-2	TGTGCCAGCAGCCCACAGGGGGCGCGTGGCGGGGAGCTGTTTTTT	CASSPQGARGGELFF
NA	NA	TRBV6-5	TRBJ2-7	TGTGCCAGCAGTTTGGACTACCTCGCCTACGAGCAGTACTTC	CASSLDYLAYEQYF
NA	NA	TRBV5-6	TRBJ2-2	TGTGCCAGCAGCCGGAGCTCCGGGGAGCTGTTTTTT	CASSRSSGELFF
NA	NA	TRBV7-6	TRBJ1-3	TGTGCCAGCAGCCAGGACACCAGAAACACCATATATTTT	CASSQDTRNTIYF
NA	TRBD1	TRBV6-5	TRBJ1-2	TGTGCCAGCAGTAGGGGGCTACTCTCTAACTATGGCTACACCTTC	CASSRGLLSNYGYTF
NA	NA	TRBV6-4	TRBJ1-1	TGTGCCAGCAGTACGAATTGGAACACTGAAGCTTTCTTT	CASSTNWNTEAFF
once	NA	TRBV19	TRBJ1-2	TGTGCCAGTAGTGGGAGGTATGGCTACACCTTC	CASSGRYGYTF
NA	NA	TRBV18	TRBJ2-5	TGTGCCAGCTCACCCGGGCGGCTTCAAGAGACCCAGTACTTC	CASSPGRLQETQYF
few	TRBD1	TRBV2	TRBJ1-2	TGTGCCAGCAGTCGAGGACAGGGCGGCTATGGCTACACCTTC	CASSRGQGGYGYTF
once	NA	TRBV5-1	TRBJ2-3	TGCGCCAGCAGCTTAACCGGGACTTCCGAGGATACGCAGTATTTT	CASSLTGTSEDTQYF
NA	TRBD2	TRBV5-1	TRBJ2-3	TGCGCCAGCAGCTTATCGACTAGCGGGGGAACAGATACGCAGTATTTT	CASSLSTSGGTDTQYF
NA	NA	TRBV11-3	TRBJ1-6	TGTGCCAGCAGCCCGAGCGGCGTAGGGACGGCGGCCTATAATTCACCCCTCCACTTT	CASSPSGVGTAAYNSPLHF
NA	NA	TRBV6-6	TRBJ2-1	TGTGCCAGCAGTTTGATCAGCGGGGAGCAGTTCTTC	CASSLISGEQFF
NA	TRBD1	TRBV5-1	TRBJ1-1	TGCGCCAGCAGCCCGGGGGACAGGGGGCGAACTGAAGCTTTCTTT	CASSPGDRGRTEAFF
NA	NA	TRBV14	TRBJ2-5	TGTGCCAGCAGTAGAGTTGGGGCCCCGCCGGAGACCCAGTACTTC	CASSRVGAPPETQYF
medium-sized	NA	TRBV6-5	TRBJ2-7	TGTGCCAGCAGACACAGGGACTCCTACGAGCAGTACTTC	CASRHRDSYEQYF
NA	NA	TRBV9	TRBJ2-3	TGTGCCAGCAGCGTAGCGGGGGCTACCACAGATACGCAGTATTTT	CASSVAGATTDTQYF
NA	TRBD1	TRBV5-5	TRBJ1-1	TGTGCCAGCAGCTCCGGTCCGGACAGGTGGACTGAAGCTTTCTTT	CASSSGPDRWTEAFF
NA	NA	TRBV5-1	TRBJ1-1	TGCGCCAGCAGCATCGGGACCGCCACGGGGAACACTGAAGCTTTCTTT	CASSIGTATGNTEAFF
NA	NA	TRBV7-2	TRBJ2-1	TGTGCCAGCAGCTCCAGAAGCTCCTACAATGAGCAGTTCTTC	CASSSRSSYNEQFF
NA	NA	TRBV28	TRBJ2-5	TGTGCCAGCAGTGCCAGAGTAGAGACCCAGTACTTC	CASSARVETQYF
NA	TRBD1	TRBV4-3	TRBJ1-1	TGCGCCAGCAGCCAATCACGAGCCGGGACAGTCGTCCGGACGGCTTTCTTT	CASSQSRAGTVVRTAFF
NA	NA	TRBV5-1	TRBJ2-3	TGCGCCAGCAGCCTAGGGGTGGAGAGGTATACGCAGTATTTT	CASSLGVERYTQYF
NA	NA	TRBV7-7	TRBJ2-5	TGTGCCAGCAGCCAGGGTGTCTCTTCGGGGGCATGGGAGACCCAGTACTTC	CASSQGVSSGAWETQYF
NA	NA	TRBV11-2	TRBJ2-3	TGTGCCAGCAGCTTAGGTCTGGAAGATACGCAGTATTTT	CASSLGLEDTQYF
once	NA	TRBV6-5	TRBJ2-4	TGTGCCAGCAGACGCACTGCAGGGTTCCAAAACATTCAGTACTTC	CASRRTAGFQNIQYF
once	NA	TRBV9	TRBJ1-6	TGTGCCAGCAGCGAAACTCACGGGACTATTTCGTCCCTCCACTTT	CASSETHGTISSLHF